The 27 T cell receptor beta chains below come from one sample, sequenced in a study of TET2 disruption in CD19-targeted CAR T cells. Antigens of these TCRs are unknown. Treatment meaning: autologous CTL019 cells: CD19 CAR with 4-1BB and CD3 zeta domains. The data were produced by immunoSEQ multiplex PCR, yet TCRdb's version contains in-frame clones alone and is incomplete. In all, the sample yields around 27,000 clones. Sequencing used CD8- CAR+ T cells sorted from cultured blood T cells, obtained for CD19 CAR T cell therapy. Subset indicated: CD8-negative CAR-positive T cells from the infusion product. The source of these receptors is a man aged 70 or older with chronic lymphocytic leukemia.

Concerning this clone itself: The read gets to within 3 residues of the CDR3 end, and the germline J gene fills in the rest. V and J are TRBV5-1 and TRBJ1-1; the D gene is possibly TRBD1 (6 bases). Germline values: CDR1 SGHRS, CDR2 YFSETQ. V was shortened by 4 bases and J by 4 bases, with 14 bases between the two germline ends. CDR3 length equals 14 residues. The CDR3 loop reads CASSATGFGTEAFF. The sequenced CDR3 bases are TGCGCCAGCAGCGCAACAGGGTTCGGCACTGAA.

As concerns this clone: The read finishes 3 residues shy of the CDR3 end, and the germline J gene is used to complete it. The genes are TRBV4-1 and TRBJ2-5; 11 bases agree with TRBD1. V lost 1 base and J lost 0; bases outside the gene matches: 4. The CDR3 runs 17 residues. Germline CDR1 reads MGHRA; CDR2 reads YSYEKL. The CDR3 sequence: CASSQVGQGANQETQYF. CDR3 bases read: TGCGCCAGCAGCCAAGTAGGACAGGGGGCTAACCAAGAGACC.

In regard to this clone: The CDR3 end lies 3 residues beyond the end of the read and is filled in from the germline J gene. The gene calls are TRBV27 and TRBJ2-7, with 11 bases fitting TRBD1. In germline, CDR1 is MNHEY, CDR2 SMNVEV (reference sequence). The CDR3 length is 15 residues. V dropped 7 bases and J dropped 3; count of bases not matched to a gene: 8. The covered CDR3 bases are TGTGCCAGCAACCGCGGACAGGGGGCCCGCTACGAG. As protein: CASNRGQGARYE. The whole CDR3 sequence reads CASNRGQGARYEQYF.

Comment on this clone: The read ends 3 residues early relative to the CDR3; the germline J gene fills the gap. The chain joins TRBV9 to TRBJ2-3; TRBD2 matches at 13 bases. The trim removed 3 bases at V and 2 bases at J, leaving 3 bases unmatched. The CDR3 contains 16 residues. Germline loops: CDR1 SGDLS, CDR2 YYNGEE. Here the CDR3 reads CASSATSGGTTDTQYF. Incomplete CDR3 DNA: TGTGCCAGCAGCGCGACTAGCGGGGGGACCACAGATACG.

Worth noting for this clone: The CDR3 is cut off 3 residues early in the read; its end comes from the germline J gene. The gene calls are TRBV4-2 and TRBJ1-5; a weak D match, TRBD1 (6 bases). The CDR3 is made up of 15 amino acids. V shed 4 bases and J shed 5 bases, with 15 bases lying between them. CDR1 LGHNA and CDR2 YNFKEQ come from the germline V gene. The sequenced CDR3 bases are TGTGCCAGCAGCCCCCGGGGGGGGGCGGATCAGCCC. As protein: CASSPRGGADQP. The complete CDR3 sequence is CASSPRGGADQPQHF.

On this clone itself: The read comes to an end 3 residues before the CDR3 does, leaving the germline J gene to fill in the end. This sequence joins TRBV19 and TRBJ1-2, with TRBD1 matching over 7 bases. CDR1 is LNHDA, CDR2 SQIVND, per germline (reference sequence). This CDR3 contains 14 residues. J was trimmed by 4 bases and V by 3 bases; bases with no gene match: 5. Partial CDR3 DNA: TGTGCCAGTAGTATTGACAGGGCCGTCTATGGC. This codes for CASSIDRAVYG. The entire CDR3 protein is CASSIDRAVYGYTF.

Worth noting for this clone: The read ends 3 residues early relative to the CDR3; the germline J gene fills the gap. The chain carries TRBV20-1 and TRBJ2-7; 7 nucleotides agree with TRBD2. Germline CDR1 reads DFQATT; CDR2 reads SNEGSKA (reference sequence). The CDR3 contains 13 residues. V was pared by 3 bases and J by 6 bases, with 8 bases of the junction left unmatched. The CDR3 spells CSASGGSLGEQYF. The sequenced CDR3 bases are TGCAGTGCTAGCGGGGGGTCTCTGGGCGAG.

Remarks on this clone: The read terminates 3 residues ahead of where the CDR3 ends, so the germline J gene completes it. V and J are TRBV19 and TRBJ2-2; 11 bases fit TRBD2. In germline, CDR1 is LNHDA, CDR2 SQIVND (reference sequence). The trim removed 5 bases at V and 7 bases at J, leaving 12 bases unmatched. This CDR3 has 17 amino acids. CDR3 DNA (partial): TGTGCCAGTAGTCCCCTTTTAGCGGGGGGGCGTAACGGGGAG. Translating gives CASSPLLAGGRNGE. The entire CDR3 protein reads CASSPLLAGGRNGELFF.

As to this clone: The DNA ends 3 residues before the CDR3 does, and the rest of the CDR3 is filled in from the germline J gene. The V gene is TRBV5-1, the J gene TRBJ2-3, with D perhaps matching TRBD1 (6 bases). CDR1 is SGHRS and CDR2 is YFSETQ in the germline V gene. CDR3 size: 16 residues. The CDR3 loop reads CASSLGDLGAHETQYF. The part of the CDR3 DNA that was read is TGCGCCAGCAGCTTGGGTGACTTGGGGGCTCACGAGACG.

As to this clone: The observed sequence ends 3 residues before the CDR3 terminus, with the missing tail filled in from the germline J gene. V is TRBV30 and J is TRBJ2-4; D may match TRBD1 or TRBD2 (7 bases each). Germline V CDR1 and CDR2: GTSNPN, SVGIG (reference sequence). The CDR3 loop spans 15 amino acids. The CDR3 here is CAWALWGGGGQPQYF. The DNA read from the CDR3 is TGTGCCTGGGCCCTTTGGGGAGGGGGCGGACAGCCT.

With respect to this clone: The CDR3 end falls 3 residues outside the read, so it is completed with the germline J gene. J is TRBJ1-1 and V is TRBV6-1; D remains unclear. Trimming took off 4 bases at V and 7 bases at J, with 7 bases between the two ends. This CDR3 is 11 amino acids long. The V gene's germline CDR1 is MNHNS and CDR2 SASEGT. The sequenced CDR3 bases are TGTGCCAGCAGTGCCAGAGGTGAA. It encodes CASSARGE. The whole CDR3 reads CASSARGEAFF.

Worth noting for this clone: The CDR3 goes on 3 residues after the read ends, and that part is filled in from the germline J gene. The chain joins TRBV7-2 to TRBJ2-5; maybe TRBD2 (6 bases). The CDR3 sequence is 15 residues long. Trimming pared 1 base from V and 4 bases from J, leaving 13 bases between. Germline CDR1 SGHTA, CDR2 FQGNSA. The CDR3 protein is CASSLGSQAGETQYF. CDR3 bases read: TGTGCCAGCAGCTTAGGTTCTCAAGCGGGAGAGACC.

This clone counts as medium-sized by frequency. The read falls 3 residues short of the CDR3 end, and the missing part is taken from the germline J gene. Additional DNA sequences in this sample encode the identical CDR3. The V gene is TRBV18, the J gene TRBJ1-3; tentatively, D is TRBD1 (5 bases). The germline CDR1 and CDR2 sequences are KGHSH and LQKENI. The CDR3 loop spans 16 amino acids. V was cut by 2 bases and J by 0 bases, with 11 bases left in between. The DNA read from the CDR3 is TGTGCCAGCTCACCATACGACAGCAGCTCTGGAAACACC. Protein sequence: CASSPYDSSSGNT. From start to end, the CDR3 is CASSPYDSSSGNTIYF.

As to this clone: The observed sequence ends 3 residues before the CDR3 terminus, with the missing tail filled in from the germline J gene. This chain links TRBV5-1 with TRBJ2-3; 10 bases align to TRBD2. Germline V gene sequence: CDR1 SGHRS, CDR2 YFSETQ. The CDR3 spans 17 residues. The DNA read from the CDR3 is TGCGCCAGCAGGCCGGGTCAGCGGGGGGGCTTCGGGGAGACG. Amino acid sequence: CASRPGQRGGFGET. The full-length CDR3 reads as CASRPGQRGGFGETQYF.

The CDR3 is CSVEHGTGKAFF. The part of the CDR3 DNA that was read is TGCAGCGTTGAACACGGGACAGGGAAA. The chain recombines TRBV29-1 with TRBJ1-1; 9 bases are shared with TRBD1. The read finishes 3 residues shy of the CDR3 end, and the germline J gene is used to complete it. This CDR3 spans 12 amino acids. Germline CDR1 is SQVTM and CDR2 is ANQGSEA.

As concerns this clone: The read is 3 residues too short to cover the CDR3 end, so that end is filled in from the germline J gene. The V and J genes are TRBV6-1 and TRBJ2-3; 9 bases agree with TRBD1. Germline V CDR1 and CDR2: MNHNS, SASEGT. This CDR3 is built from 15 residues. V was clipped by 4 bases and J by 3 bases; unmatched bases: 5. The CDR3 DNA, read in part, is TGTGCCAGCAGTGTCCAAGGACAGGGGACAGATACG. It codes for CASSVQGQGTDT. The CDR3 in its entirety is CASSVQGQGTDTQYF.

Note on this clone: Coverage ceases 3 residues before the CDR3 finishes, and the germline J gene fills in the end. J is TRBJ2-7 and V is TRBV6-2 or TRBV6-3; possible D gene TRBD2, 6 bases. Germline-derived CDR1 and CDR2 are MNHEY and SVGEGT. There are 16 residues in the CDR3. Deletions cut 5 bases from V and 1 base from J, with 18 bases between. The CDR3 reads CASSDGGAGLSYEQYF. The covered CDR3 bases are TGTGCCAGCAGTGACGGAGGGGCAGGGCTATCCTACGAG.

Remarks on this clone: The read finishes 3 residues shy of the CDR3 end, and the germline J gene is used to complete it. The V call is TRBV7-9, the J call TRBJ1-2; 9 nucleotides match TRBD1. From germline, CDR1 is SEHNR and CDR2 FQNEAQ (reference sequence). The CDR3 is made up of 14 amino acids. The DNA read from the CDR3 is TGTGCCAGCAGGGCGGGACAGGGCTACAATGAC. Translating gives CASRAGQGYND. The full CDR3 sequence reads CASRAGQGYNDYTF.

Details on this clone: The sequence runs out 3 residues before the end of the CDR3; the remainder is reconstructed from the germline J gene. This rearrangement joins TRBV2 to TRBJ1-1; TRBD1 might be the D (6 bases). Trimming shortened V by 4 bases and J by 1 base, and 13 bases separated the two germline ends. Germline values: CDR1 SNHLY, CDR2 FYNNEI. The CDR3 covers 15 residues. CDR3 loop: CASSGTGTKNTEAFF. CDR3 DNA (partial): TGTGCCAGCAGTGGGACCGGGACAAAGAACACTGAA.

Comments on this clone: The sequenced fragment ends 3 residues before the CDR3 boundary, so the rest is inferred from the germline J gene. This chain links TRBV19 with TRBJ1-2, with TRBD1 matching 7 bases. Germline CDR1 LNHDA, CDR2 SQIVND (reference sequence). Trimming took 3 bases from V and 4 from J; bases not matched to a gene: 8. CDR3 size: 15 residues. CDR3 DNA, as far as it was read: TGTGCCAGTAGTATCTCCAGGGGGAAGGGCTATGGC. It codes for CASSISRGKGYG. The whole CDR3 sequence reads CASSISRGKGYGYTF.

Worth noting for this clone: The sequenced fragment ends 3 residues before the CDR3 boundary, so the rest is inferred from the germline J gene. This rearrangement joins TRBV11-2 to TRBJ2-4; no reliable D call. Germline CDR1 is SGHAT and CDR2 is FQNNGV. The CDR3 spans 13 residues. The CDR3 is CASSLGPNYGQYF. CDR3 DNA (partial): TGTGCCAGCAGCTTAGGGCCCAACTATGGT.

CDR3: CASSLVGQGYIDYTF. CDR3 bases read: TGTGCCAGCAGCTTAGTAGGACAGGGTTATATCGAC. The genes are TRBV7-8 and TRBJ1-2; 8 bases fit TRBD1. The read ends 3 residues shy of where the CDR3 ends; the end is completed using the germline J gene. CDR1 is SGHVS and CDR2 is FQNEAQ in the germline V gene. This CDR3 contains 15 residues.

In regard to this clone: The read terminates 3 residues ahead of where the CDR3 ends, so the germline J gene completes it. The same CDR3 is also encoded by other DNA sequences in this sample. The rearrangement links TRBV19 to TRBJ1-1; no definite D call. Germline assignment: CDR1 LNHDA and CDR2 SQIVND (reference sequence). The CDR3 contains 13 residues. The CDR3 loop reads CASSQRGSREAFF. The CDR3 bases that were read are TGTGCCAGTAGTCAACGGGGTTCTCGCGAG. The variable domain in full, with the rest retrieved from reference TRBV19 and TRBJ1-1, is DGGITQSPKYLFRKEGQNVTLSCEQNLNHDAMYWYRQDPGQGLRLIYYSQIVNDFQKGDIAEGYSVSREKKESFPLTVTSAQKNPTAFYLCASSQRGSREAFFGQGTRLTVV.

The CDR3: CASSLRGTNEKLFF. Incomplete CDR3 DNA: TGTGCCAGCAGCTTAAGGGGGACTAATGAAAAA. The V call is TRBV5-6, the J call TRBJ1-4, with D maybe TRBD1 (6 bases). The observed sequence ends 3 residues before the CDR3 terminus, with the missing tail filled in from the germline J gene. The CDR3 loop spans 14 amino acids. With 2 bases removed from V and 2 bases from J, the gap between germline ends came to 7 bases. CDR1 and CDR2 (germline): SGHDT, YYEEEE.

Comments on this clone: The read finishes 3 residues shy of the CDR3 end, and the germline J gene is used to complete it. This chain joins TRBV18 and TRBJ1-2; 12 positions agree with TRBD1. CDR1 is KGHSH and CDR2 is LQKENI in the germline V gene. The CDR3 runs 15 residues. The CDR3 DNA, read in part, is TGTGCCAGCTCACCTACGGGACAGGGGGCGATGGGC. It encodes CASSPTGQGAMG. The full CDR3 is CASSPTGQGAMGYTF.

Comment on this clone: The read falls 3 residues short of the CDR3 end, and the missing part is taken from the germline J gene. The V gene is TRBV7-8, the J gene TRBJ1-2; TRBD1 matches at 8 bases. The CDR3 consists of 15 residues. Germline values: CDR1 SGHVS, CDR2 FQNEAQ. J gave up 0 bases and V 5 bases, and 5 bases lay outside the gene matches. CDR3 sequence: CASSRTGSSNYGYTF. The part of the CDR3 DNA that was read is TGTGCCAGCAGCCGGACAGGGTCCTCTAACTATGGC.

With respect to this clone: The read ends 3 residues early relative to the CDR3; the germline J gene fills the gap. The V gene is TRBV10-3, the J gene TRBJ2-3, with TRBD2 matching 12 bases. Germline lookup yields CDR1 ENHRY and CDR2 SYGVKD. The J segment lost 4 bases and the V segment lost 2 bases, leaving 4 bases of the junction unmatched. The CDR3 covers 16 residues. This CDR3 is CAISELAGGLSDTQYF. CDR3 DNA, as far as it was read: TGTGCCATCAGTGAGCTAGCGGGGGGGTTGTCAGATACG.